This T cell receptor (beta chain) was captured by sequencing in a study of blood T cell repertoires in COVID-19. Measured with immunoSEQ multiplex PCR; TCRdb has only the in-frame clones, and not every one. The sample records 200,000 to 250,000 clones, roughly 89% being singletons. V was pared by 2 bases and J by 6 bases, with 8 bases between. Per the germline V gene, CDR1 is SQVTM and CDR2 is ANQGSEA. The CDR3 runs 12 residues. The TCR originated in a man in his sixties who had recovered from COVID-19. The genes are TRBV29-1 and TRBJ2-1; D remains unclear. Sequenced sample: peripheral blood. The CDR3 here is CSVERQRNEQFF. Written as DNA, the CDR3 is TGCAGCGTTGAAAGGCAGCGCAATGAGCAGTTCTTC.